This T cell receptor (beta chain) was captured by sequencing in a study of identical twins. This clonotype has a count of ten or more. TCRdb processed the 5' RACE reads anew with MiXCR; each CDR3 protein has one entry. This table holds 690,000 or so distinct CDR3 sequences, 8% to 9% found once. This CDR3 spans 18 amino acids. The sample was also linked to a second study, of yellow fever vaccine responses in identical twins.

The receptor was isolated from a woman aged 18-29 years in good health. The sequenced sample was PBMCs. The chain carries TRBV21-1 and TRBJ2-3; TRBD1 reflects the table's D call only, with no check against the DNA. TRBV21-1 is reported as a pseudogene. The CDR3 protein is CASTLNDTGTHSTDTQYF. CDR3 nucleotide sequence: TGTGCCAGCACCCTAAACGACACAGGGACCCATAGCACAGATACGCAGTATTTT.